This record covers a single T cell receptor beta chain. Its antigen is currently unknown. PCR used 60 Vbeta primers and 13 Jbeta primers. The data were produced by immunoSEQ multiplex PCR, yet TCRdb's version contains in-frame clones alone and is incomplete. This table has 84,000 or so clones, roughly 73% appearing once. This record comes from a study of cytomegalovirus exposure and HLA in healthy donors. The length of the CDR3 is 14 residues. V was pared by 5 bases and J by 2 bases, with 5 bases of the junction left unmatched. Germline V CDR1 and CDR2: SEHNR, FQNEAQ (reference sequence). Healthy bone marrow donors made up the cohort. Whole-study findings and limits: Several of the most significant clusters appeared, in a later analysis, to be linked to common viral pathogens.

The clonotype originates from a boy between 10 and 17 years old in good health and CMV-seronegative. Material: PBMCs. This chain uses TRBV7-9 with TRBJ1-2; TRBD1 agrees at 7 bases. In DNA, the CDR3 is TGTGCCAGCAGCCCCTCACAGGGGAACTATGGCTACACCTTC. Protein: CASSPSQGNYGYTF.